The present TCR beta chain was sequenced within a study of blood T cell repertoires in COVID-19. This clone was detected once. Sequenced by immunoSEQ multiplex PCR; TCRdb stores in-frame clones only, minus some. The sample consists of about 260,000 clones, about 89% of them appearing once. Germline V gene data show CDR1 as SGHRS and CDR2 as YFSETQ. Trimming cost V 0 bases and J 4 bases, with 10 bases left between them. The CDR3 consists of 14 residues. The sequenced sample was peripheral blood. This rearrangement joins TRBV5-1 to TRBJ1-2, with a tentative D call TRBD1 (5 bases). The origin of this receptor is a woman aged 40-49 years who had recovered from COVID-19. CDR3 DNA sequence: TGCGCCAGCAGCTTGGCTCGGGGGAGCTATGGCTACACCTTC. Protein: CASSLARGSYGYTF.